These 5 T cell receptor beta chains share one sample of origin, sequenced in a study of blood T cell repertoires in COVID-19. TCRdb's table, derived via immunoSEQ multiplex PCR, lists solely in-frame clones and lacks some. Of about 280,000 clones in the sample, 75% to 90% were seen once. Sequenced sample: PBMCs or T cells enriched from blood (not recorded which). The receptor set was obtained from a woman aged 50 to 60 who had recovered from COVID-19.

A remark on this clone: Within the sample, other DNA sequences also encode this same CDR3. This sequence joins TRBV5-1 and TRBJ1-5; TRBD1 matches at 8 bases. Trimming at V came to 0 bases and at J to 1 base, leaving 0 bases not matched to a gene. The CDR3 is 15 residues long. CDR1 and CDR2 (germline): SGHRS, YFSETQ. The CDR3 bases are TGCGCCAGCAGCTTGGGACAGGGGAGCAATCAGCCCCAGCATTTT. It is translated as CASSLGQGSNQPQHF.

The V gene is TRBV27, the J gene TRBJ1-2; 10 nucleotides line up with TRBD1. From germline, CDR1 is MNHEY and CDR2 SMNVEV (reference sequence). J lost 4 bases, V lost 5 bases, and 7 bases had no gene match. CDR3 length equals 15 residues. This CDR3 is CASSAPGTGAYGYTF. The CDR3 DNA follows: TGTGCCAGCAGTGCTCCCGGGACAGGGGCCTATGGCTACACCTTC.

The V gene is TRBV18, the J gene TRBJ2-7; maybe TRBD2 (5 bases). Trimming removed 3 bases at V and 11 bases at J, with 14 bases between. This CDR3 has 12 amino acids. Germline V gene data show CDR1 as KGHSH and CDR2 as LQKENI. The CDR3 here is CASSPGVGVEYF. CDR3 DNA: TGTGCCAGCTCACCCGGGGTGGGTGTGGAGTACTTC. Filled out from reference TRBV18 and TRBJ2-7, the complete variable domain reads NAGVMQNPRHLVRRRGQEARLRCSPMKGHSHVYWYRQLPEEGLKFMVYLQKENIIDESGMPKERFSAEFPKEGPSILRIQQVVRGDSAAYFCASSPGVGVEYFGPGTRLTVT.

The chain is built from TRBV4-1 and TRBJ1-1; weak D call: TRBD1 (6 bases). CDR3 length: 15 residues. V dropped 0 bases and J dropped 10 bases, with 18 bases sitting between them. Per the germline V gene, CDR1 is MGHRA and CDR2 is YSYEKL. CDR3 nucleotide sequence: TGCGCCAGCAGCCAAGAGCTCAGGACAGCTTCGTCAGCTTTCTTT. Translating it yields CASSQELRTASSAFF.

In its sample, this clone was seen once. The CDR3, as DNA: TGTGCCAGCAGTCCGATAAGGGAGACTGGAAACACCATATATTTT. Its protein is CASSPIRETGNTIYF. The chain links TRBV2 to TRBJ1-3; no clear D. The germline V and J ends were trimmed by 5 bases and 2 bases, with 13 bases remaining between them. CDR1 and CDR2 (germline): SNHLY, FYNNEI. The CDR3 runs to 15 residues. Full variable domain (rest looked up from reference TRBV2 and TRBJ1-3): EPEVTQTPSHQVTQMGQEVILRCVPISNHLYFYWYRQILGQKVEFLVSFYNNEISEKSEIFDDQFSVERPDGSNFTLKIRSTKLEDSAMYFCASSPIRETGNTIYFGEGSWLTVV.